What follows are 5 T cell receptor beta chains derived from one specimen sequenced in a study of identical twins. TCRdb reprocessed the 5' RACE reads via MiXCR and lists one record per CDR3 protein. This table has 540,000 or so distinct CDR3 sequences, approximately 20% appearing once. In addition, the sample was reused for a study of yellow fever vaccine responses in identical twins.

The sample consisted of CD4+ T cells sorted from blood. These receptors originate from a young woman in good health.

This clonotype was recorded a few times. The CDR3 protein is CASGFRLGELTDTQYF. CDR3 DNA sequence: TGTGCTAGTGGTTTTCGACTAGGAGAACTCACAGATACGCAGTATTTT. The chain employs TRBV12-5 and TRBJ2-3; tentative D call: TRBD2 (6 bases). This CDR3 has 16 amino acids. Germline assignment: CDR1 LGHNT and CDR2 FRNRAP. V lost 3 bases, J lost 2 bases, and 15 bases lay in between.

This clonotype was observed at least ten times. Written as DNA, the CDR3 is TGTGCCAGCAGTAACGGAGAGAGGCAAGAGACCCAGTACTTC. Translated, it gives CASSNGERQETQYF. V usage is TRBV12-3 or TRBV12-4 and J usage is TRBJ2-5; D unresolved. Trimming took off 5 bases at V and 2 bases at J, with 12 bases between the two ends. This CDR3 has 14 amino acids.

This clonotype was seen a few times. V usage is TRBV5-1 and J usage is TRBJ2-6; D gene uncertain. In germline, CDR1 is SGHRS, CDR2 YFSETQ. CDR3 size: 15 residues. Trimming took off 4 bases at V and 0 bases at J, with 8 bases between the two ends. CDR3 residues: CASSLGNSGANVLTF. The DNA of the CDR3 is TGCGCCAGCAGCCTGGGGAACTCTGGGGCCAACGTCCTGACTTTC.

The rearrangement uses TRBV14 and TRBJ2-1; D is undetermined. The CDR3 covers 12 residues. V lost 5 bases, J lost 8 bases, and 10 bases lay in between. The germline gives CDR1 SGHDN, CDR2 FVKESK. This CDR3 is CASSAQLHEQFF. DNA for the CDR3: TGTGCCAGCAGCGCACAGTTGCATGAGCAGTTCTTC.

This clonotype has just a few counts. The chain employs TRBV5-6 and TRBJ2-1; weak D call: TRBD1 (6 bases). V was clipped by 3 bases and J by 9 bases, with 16 bases between them. Germline CDR1 reads SGHDT; CDR2 reads YYEEEE. The CDR3 loop spans 14 amino acids. The CDR3 is CASSSPYLGAEQFF. In DNA form, the CDR3 reads TGTGCCAGCAGCTCTCCTTATTTGGGGGCTGAGCAGTTCTTC. The full variable domain, completed using reference TRBV5-6 and TRBJ2-1, is DAGVTQSPTHLIKTRGQQVTLRCSPKSGHDTVSWYQQALGQGPQFIFQYYEEEERQRGNFPDRFSGHQFPNYSSELNVNALLLGDSALYLCASSSPYLGAEQFFGPGTRLTVL.